A selection of T cell receptor beta chains follows, all from one sample in a study of T-cell reconstitution after alpha-beta-depleted transplantation in children. MiXCR was run by TCRdb on the PCR reads, yielding one entry per CDR3 protein. The data show under 850,000 distinct CDR3 sequences, less than 15% seen once. The source was PBMCs, collected before TCRalphabeta/CD19-depleted stem cell transplant. The receptors here all came from a girl aged 2 to 10 with congenital amegakaryocytic thrombocytopenia, due to receive a stem cell transplant. The CDR3 runs from the conserved cysteine through the conserved F or W. The order of the fields is D gene, V gene, clone size, J gene, CDR3 DNA, CDR3 protein. The D gene is left open where the match is weak. A row's size may be missing; if present it is once, few, many or a size class.

.	TRBV12-3/TRBV12-4	.	TRBJ2-7	TGTGCCAGCAGTTTAGCGCGGGCTAGCGTCTACGAGCAGTACTTC	CASSLARASVYEQYF
TRBD2	TRBV20-1	many	TRBJ2-2	TGCAGTGCTAGAGGAACTAGCGGACACACCGGGGAGCTGTTTTTT	CSARGTSGHTGELFF
.	TRBV20-1	few	TRBJ2-1	TGCAGTGCTAAGGGCCCTACCTACAATGAGCAGTTCTTC	CSAKGPTYNEQFF
.	TRBV28	few	TRBJ2-7	TGTGCCAGCAGCGTCGCGGGGCGTGGTTACGAGCAGTACTTC	CASSVAGRGYEQYF
.	TRBV27	few	TRBJ2-7	TGTGCCAGCAGTTATAATCCCTCCTCCTACGAGCAGTACTTC	CASSYNPSSYEQYF
TRBD1	TRBV7-9	.	TRBJ2-4	TGTGCCAGCAGCAATACAGGGGACGCCAAAAACATTCAGTACTTC	CASSNTGDAKNIQYF
.	TRBV6-4	few	TRBJ2-2	TGTGCCAGCAGCCTGGGTCCCTACCTGAACACCGGGGAGCTGTTTTTT	CASSLGPYLNTGELFF
.	TRBV29-1	many	TRBJ2-3	TGCAGCGTCGAATGGTTGTCTAGCACAGATACGCAGTATTTT	CSVEWLSSTDTQYF
.	TRBV25-1	.	TRBJ2-1	TGTGCCAGCAGTGCCGTTGGTCTAGACGGCCCGAATGAGCAGTTCTTC	CASSAVGLDGPNEQFF
TRBD2	TRBV3-1	.	TRBJ2-2	TGTGCCAGCTCCCGGCAGCGGGAGAACACCGGGGAGCTGTTTTTT	CASSRQRENTGELFF
.	TRBV10-1	many	TRBJ2-2	TGCGCCAGCAGTGAGTCGGTCACCGGGGAGCTGTTTTTT	CASSESVTGELFF
TRBD1	TRBV2	.	TRBJ2-3	TGTGCCAGCAGTGGGGACAGGAACACAGATACGCAGTATTTT	CASSGDRNTDTQYF
.	TRBV29-1	.	TRBJ1-2	TGCAGCGTTGAAGACCCACAGAACTATGGCTACACCTTC	CSVEDPQNYGYTF
TRBD2	TRBV5-1	.	TRBJ2-3	TGCGCCAGCAGCTTGAGGCTAGCGGGAGTAGAGGATACGCAGTATTTT	CASSLRLAGVEDTQYF
TRBD2	TRBV7-8	few	TRBJ2-4	TGTGCCAGCAGCCACGGACTAGCGGGAACTTTAGCCAAAAACATTCAGTACTTC	CASSHGLAGTLAKNIQYF
TRBD1	TRBV5-5	few	TRBJ2-5	TGTGCCAGCAGCTTGGAGACAGGGGGCGTTGAGACCCAGTACTTC	CASSLETGGVETQYF
TRBD1	TRBV29-1	.	TRBJ2-5	TGCAGCGGGAGACAGGGATTAGTAGAGACCCAGTACTTC	CSGRQGLVETQYF
.	TRBV30	many	TRBJ1-1	TGTGCCTGGAGAAGGCAGGGTGACACTGAAGCTTTCTTT	CAWRRQGDTEAFF
.	TRBV12-3/TRBV12-4	many	TRBJ1-3	TGTGCCAGCAGTATAGCAGTAAACACCATATATTTT	CASSIAVNTIYF
TRBD2	TRBV9	.	TRBJ2-1	TGTGCCAGCAGCGCCCTACTACTACCGACTAGCGGGAGATCCTACAATGAGCAGTTCTTC	CASSALLLPTSGRSYNEQFF
.	TRBV20-1	many	TRBJ2-5	TGCAGTGCTAGAGAAGAACAAGAGACCCAGTACTTC	CSAREEQETQYF
.	TRBV5-1	few	TRBJ2-2	TGCGCCAGCACGCGGGACGCGAACACCGGGGAGCTGTTTTTT	CASTRDANTGELFF
.	TRBV10-3	many	TRBJ2-3	TGTGCCATTTTCTCCCCGGATTCTGGGGCCACAGATACGCAGTATTTT	CAIFSPDSGATDTQYF
TRBD2	TRBV6-1	many	TRBJ2-7	TGTGCCAGCAGCCAACTAGCGGGAGTCTCCGAGCAGTACTTC	CASSQLAGVSEQYF
TRBD2	TRBV20-1	few	TRBJ2-4	TGCAGTGCTAGAGCCCCGACTAGCGTCGTCAAAAACATTCAGTACTTC	CSARAPTSVVKNIQYF
.	TRBV6-5	many	TRBJ2-1	TGTGCCAGCAGTTACTCGGGGCTACGAGGAGAGCAGTTCTTC	CASSYSGLRGEQFF
TRBD1	TRBV30	.	TRBJ2-3	TGTGCCTGGACCCCGGGACAGCATACGCAGTATTTT	CAWTPGQHTQYF
TRBD1	TRBV15	.	TRBJ1-6	TGTGCCACCAGCCCGCGGCGGACAGGGGTTCCACCCCTCCACTTT	CATSPRRTGVPPLHF
TRBD1	TRBV29-1	.	TRBJ2-1	TGCAGCGTTGACAGGGACAGGGACGACAATGAGCAGTTCTTC	CSVDRDRDDNEQFF